This is a list of T cell receptor beta chains from one sample in a study of blood T cell repertoires in COVID-19. Sequenced by immunoSEQ multiplex PCR; TCRdb stores in-frame clones only, minus some. The sample carries about 180,000 clones, almost 80% recorded once. Sequenced: peripheral blood. These receptors originate from a woman in her 70s with acute or convalescent COVID-19. Each CDR3 is given with its conserved first and last residue.

cdr3_aa,v_call
CASSFIAGGVTDTQYF,TRBV5-1
CAITETANYGYTF,TRBV10-3
CASSLRAGAHTGELFF,TRBV27
CASSFAGSGTAPYNEQFF,TRBV5-1
CASSSWAGSSYNEQFF,TRBV27
CASSGAPGGQETQYF,TRBV2
CASQGDTQYF,TRBV30
CASSQRPNQAGGSYEQYF,TRBV3-1/TRBV3-2
CASSRASGGNSPLHF,TRBV5-1
CASSSNRQGLFF,TRBV11-2
CASSLDLSGIYEQYF,TRBV7-2
CAFQLGQGAHQPQHF,TRBV30
CASSLDTSDTGELFF,TRBV11-3
CASSLARVWGGGTGELFF,TRBV7-8
CASSIVTSGRAWNEQFF,TRBV19
CASSSRGDTEAFF,TRBV2
CASANSGTGANVLTF,TRBV7-8
CASSVSGTSVFTDTQYF,TRBV9
CASSPPGLAASDTQYF,TRBV6-2/TRBV6-3
CASSNQGALVYGYTF,TRBV2
CASSSWTGEAQYF,TRBV11-3
CASRGSRGPTDTQYF,TRBV10-2
CASSLFSVTGDNEQFF,TRBV7-3
CASRDSPDPNEQFF,TRBV5-4
CASSVVSRGEEQFF,TRBV9
CASSPVGGSTETQYF,TRBV5-1
CASSLGMRGNYEQYF,TRBV5-1
CATRSPTEYYNEQFF,TRBV27
CASSRGQETQYF,TRBV19
CASNLATGVNTEAFF,TRBV7-2
CASSYRDNQPQHF,TRBV19
CASSDRRTGVHEQFF,TRBV6-4
CATSDEQVRTGELFF,TRBV24-1
CASSRATALNTEAFF,TRBV18
CASSLVGGPSSGNTIYF,TRBV5-6
CASSPSGSGRFYNEQFF,TRBV7-3
CASSSRTGNTYGLVYEQYF,TRBV7-2
CASSTTGDSNQPQHF,TRBV19
CASSPWTSGSSYNEQFF,TRBV7-3
CASSLRDRSTDTQYF,TRBV7-3
CASSLGGVTGELFF,TRBV5-1
CASSARGGGGFSGNTIYF,TRBV9
CASSRGGTDIQYNEQFF,TRBV5-4
CASRFDRSTDTQYF,TRBV7-3
CASSVSVFGTSGSFNEQFF,TRBV9
CASRRTGPNEQYF,TRBV2
CASSARYRSNTEAFF,TRBV3-1/TRBV3-2
CASSVEGEVDTQYF,TRBV9
CASSFPGSWIQYF,TRBV7-2
CASSLVSSGNNEQFF,TRBV5-1
CASSQDRSFPDTQYF,TRBV3-1/TRBV3-2
CASSLAGAPYNEQFF,TRBV6-5
CASSQGTLGSMGLRRALHF,TRBV4-2
CATSDRLAMSQFF,TRBV24-1
CASSVTTGPTEAFF,TRBV19